The 32 T cell receptor beta chains reported below all come from one sample, sequenced in a study of graft-versus-host responses after intestinal transplantation (dated by TCRdb to the early 2020s). Library preparation was by the immunoSEQ multiplex PCR assay. In its TCRdb copy, this immuneACCESS table keeps in-frame sequences only and misses some clones. Where compared with another copy, unresolved V genes explain less than half of these, and the others have no known cause. For this sample the table gives more than 20,000 clones, of which approximately 89% were detected only once. The ten largest clonotypes hold under 6.5% of the sample. Sequenced here: PBMCs, sampled about 62 days after intestinal transplantation. These receptors came from a human patient who received an intestinal transplant, so some T cells may come from the graft donor.

The rearrangement joins TRBV19 to TRBJ2-5, with D possibly being TRBD2 (6 bases). The DNA end is more similar to TRBJ2-7, so the J call may be wrong. Germline V gene data show CDR1 as LNHDA and CDR2 as SQIVND (reference sequence). The CDR3 contains 12 residues. DNA of the CDR3: TGTGCCACGGGGGTGGGATCCTACGAGCAGTACTTC. Translation gives CATGVGSYEQYF.

The chain has TRBV4-3 and TRBJ2-5, with D tentatively TRBD2 (6 bases). Trimming took off 0 bases at V and 11 bases at J, with 22 bases between the two ends. The CDR3 extends over 16 amino acids. Germline V lookup: CDR1 LGHNA, CDR2 YSLEER. The CDR3 coding sequence is TGCGCCAGCAGCCAAGATTTGTCCAGTTCGGGACTGGAGCAGTACTTC. Translation: CASSQDLSSSGLEQYF.

The chain combines TRBV7-9 with TRBJ1-1; D gene ambiguous. The CDR3 totals 12 residues. Trimming removed 9 bases from V and 11 bases from J, with 19 bases in between. CDR1 is SEHNR, CDR2 FQNEAQ, per germline (reference sequence). DNA for the CDR3: TGTGCCAGTACCTACCTGAGTTCGGCGGCTTTCTTT. Protein: CASTYLSSAAFF.

The rearrangement links TRBV4-3 to TRBJ2-6, with 10 bases lining up with TRBD1. Germline CDR1 LGHNA, CDR2 YSLEER. There are 16 residues in the CDR3. The J segment lost 2 bases and the V segment lost 4 bases, leaving 2 bases of the junction unmatched. Written as DNA, the CDR3 is TGCGCCAGCAGCCCGACAGGGGGCACTGGGGCCAACGTCCTGACTTTC. Its translation: CASSPTGGTGANVLTF.

V and J are TRBV7-2 and TRBJ2-1; D assignment may be TRBD1 or TRBD2 (5 bases each). CDR1 SGHTA and CDR2 FQGNSA come from the germline V gene. Trimming took off 11 bases at V and 8 bases at J, with 10 bases between the two ends. The CDR3 loop spans 10 amino acids. CDR3 in amino acids: CASEGHEQFF. CDR3 coding DNA: TGTGCCTCCGAGGGGCATGAGCAGTTCTTC.

CDR3 region: CASSEQNSAYNSPLHF. The CDR3 region has the DNA TGTGCCAGCAGTGAACAGAATAGTGCCTATAATTCACCCCTCCACTTT. The chain combines TRBV2 with TRBJ1-6; no reliable D call. The CDR3 extends over 16 amino acids. The germline CDR1 and CDR2 sequences are SNHLY and FYNNEI. V was shortened by 2 bases and J by 2 bases, with 10 bases between the two germline ends. The full variable domain, rest sourced from reference TRBV2 and TRBJ1-6, is EPEVTQTPSHQVTQMGQEVILRCVPISNHLYFYWYRQILGQKVEFLVSFYNNEISEKSEIFDDQFSVERPDGSNFTLKIRSTKLEDSAMYFCASSEQNSAYNSPLHFGNGTRLTVT.

The chain joins TRBV5-1 to TRBJ2-4, with unresolved D. Germline V gives CDR1 SGHRS, CDR2 YFSETQ. Trimming removed 0 bases from V and 3 bases from J, with 13 bases in between. There are 16 residues in the CDR3. Here the CDR3 reads CASSLGRRVSKNIQYF. DNA for the CDR3: TGCGCCAGCAGCTTGGGGCGTCGGGTCAGCAAAAACATTCAGTACTTC.

V and J are TRBV7-8 and TRBJ2-7, with D unclear. Germline CDR1 and CDR2: SGHVS and FQNEAQ. Trimming pared 5 bases from V and 0 bases from J, leaving 14 bases between. This CDR3 contains 15 residues. CDR3 in DNA: TGTGCCAGCAGCGCCTATATCCTGCTCTCCTACGAGCAGTACTTC. It translates to CASSAYILLSYEQYF.

This clone came up a few times. This rearrangement joins TRBV5-8 to TRBJ1-3; possibly TRBD1 for D (5 bases). With 3 bases removed from V and 2 bases from J, the gap between germline ends came to 12 bases. The CDR3 contains 15 residues. Germline V gene sequence: CDR1 SGHTS, CDR2 YDEGEE. CDR3 protein: CASSSSGAAGNTIYF. CDR3 in DNA: TGTGCCAGCAGCTCGAGCGGGGCGGCTGGAAACACCATATATTTT.

This chain joins TRBV19 and TRBJ1-4; D unclear. This CDR3 has 15 amino acids. Germline CDR1 is LNHDA and CDR2 is SQIVND (reference sequence). V shed 2 bases and J shed 5 bases, with 12 bases lying between them. CDR3 loop: CASSINRAPNEKLFF. The CDR3 DNA is TGTGCCAGTAGTATAAATCGTGCCCCAAATGAAAAACTGTTTTTT.

The V and J genes are TRBV5-1 and TRBJ2-5, with 10 nucleotides matching TRBD1. The germline V gene has CDR1 SGHRS and CDR2 YFSETQ. V shed 4 bases, J shed 2 bases, and the junction held 5 bases outside the gene matches. The CDR3 has 15 amino acids. The CDR3 region has the DNA TGCGCCAGCAGCACCGGGACAGGGGAACAAGAGACCCAGTACTTC. As protein: CASSTGTGEQETQYF.

CDR3 amino acids: CASSPAPGYRDNEQFF. In DNA form, the CDR3 reads TGCGCCAGCAGCCCGGCCCCAGGGTATAGAGACAATGAGCAGTTCTTC. V and J are TRBV5-1 and TRBJ2-1; TRBD1 is a possible D gene (5 bases). Germline V CDR1 and CDR2: SGHRS, YFSETQ. The CDR3 has 16 residues. Trimming shortened V by 4 bases and J by 5 bases, and 19 bases separated the two germline ends.

The chain links TRBV7-2 to TRBJ2-1; tentative D call: TRBD2 (6 bases). The V end lost 2 bases, the J end lost 0 bases, and 8 bases lay between the germline ends. Germline V CDR1 and CDR2: SGHTA, FQGNSA. The CDR3 has 15 amino acids. The CDR3 loop reads CASSLQTSSYNEQFF. In DNA, the CDR3 is TGTGCCAGCAGCTTACAGACTAGCTCCTACAATGAGCAGTTCTTC.

V and J are TRBV6-6 and TRBJ1-6, with 7 bases that match TRBD1. Unmatched junction bases numbered 12, after V lost 2 bases and J lost 11 bases. CDR3 size: 16 residues. Germline V gene data show CDR1 as MNHNY and CDR2 as SVGAGI (reference sequence). CDR3 protein: CASSYPQTGSKTPLHF. CDR3 bases: TGTGCCAGCAGTTACCCGCAGACAGGGTCTAAGACACCCCTCCACTTT.

V is TRBV5-6 and J is TRBJ2-7, with TRBD1 matching 8 bases. The CDR3 spans 14 residues. Germline CDR1 is SGHDT and CDR2 is YYEEEE. Trimming at V came to 4 bases and at J to 2 bases, leaving 5 bases not matched to a gene. CDR3 in DNA: TGTGCCAGCAGCCTGGGGACAGGAACCTACGAGCAGTACTTC. It is translated as CASSLGTGTYEQYF.

The V gene is TRBV10-2, the J gene TRBJ2-7, with D unresolved. CDR1 and CDR2 (germline): WSHSY, SAAADI. With 2 bases removed from V and 3 bases from J, the gap between germline ends came to 2 bases. The CDR3 length is 11 residues. The CDR3 DNA reads TGCGCCAGCAGTGAGAGCTACGAGCAGTACTTC. Translated, it gives CASSESYEQYF.

The sample holds one count of this clone. V is TRBV19 and J is TRBJ1-2; D remains ambiguous. This CDR3 spans 15 amino acids. V was shortened by 7 bases and J by 2 bases, with 17 bases between the two germline ends. Germline CDR1 is LNHDA and CDR2 is SQIVND (reference sequence). The CDR3 loop is CASTNFPRRNYGYTF. CDR3 coding DNA: TGTGCCAGTACTAACTTCCCCCGTAGAAACTATGGCTACACCTTC.

This chain joins TRBV9 and TRBJ2-7; the match to TRBD1 covers 9 bases. V lost 4 bases and J lost 2; bases outside the gene matches: 7. CDR1 SGDLS and CDR2 YYNGEE come from the germline V gene. CDR3 length equals 15 residues. The CDR3 nucleotides read TGTGCCAGCAGCTCCGGGACAGGGATCACCTACGAGCAGTACTTC. As protein: CASSSGTGITYEQYF. The full variable domain, with the rest looked up from reference TRBV9 and TRBJ2-7, is DSGVTQTPKHLITATGQRVTLRCSPRSGDLSVYWYQQSLDQGLQFLIQYYNGEERAKGNILERFSAQQFPDLHSELNLSSLELGDSALYFCASSSGTGITYEQYFGPGTRLTVT.

This chain links TRBV19 with TRBJ2-2; no clear D gene. The CDR3 is 14 amino acids. The V gene's germline CDR1 is LNHDA and CDR2 SQIVND (reference sequence). V was trimmed by 7 bases and J by 1 base, leaving 10 bases between them. The DNA for the CDR3 is TGTGCCAGTATTGACGGGCAGAACACCGGGGAGCTGTTTTTT. This codes for CASIDGQNTGELFF.

V and J are TRBV18 and TRBJ2-5; 11 bases agree with TRBD2. The CDR3 contains 16 residues. The V segment lost 1 base and the J segment 3 bases; nucleotides outside the gene matches: 4. Germline values: CDR1 KGHSH, CDR2 LQKENI. This CDR3 reads CASSPRQLAGEETQYF. CDR3 nucleotides: TGTGCCAGCTCACCACGGCAACTAGCGGGGGAAGAGACCCAGTACTTC.

This chain connects TRBV27 to TRBJ1-1; D is undetermined. Germline lookup yields CDR1 MNHEY and CDR2 SMNVEV (reference sequence). The ends were cut back, 3 bases at V and 2 bases at J, with 7 bases in the middle. This CDR3 has 13 residues. This CDR3 reads CASSFVGNTEAFF. The CDR3 nucleotides read TGTGCCAGCAGTTTTGTGGGAAACACTGAAGCTTTCTTT.

This chain links TRBV7-8 with TRBJ2-7, with a possible D match to TRBD2 (6 bases). V was trimmed by 1 base and J by 3 bases, leaving 10 bases between them. The CDR3 sequence is 14 residues long. Looked up from germline, CDR1 is SGHVS and CDR2 is FQNEAQ. The CDR3 region is CASSLGREVYEQYF. CDR3 nucleotide sequence: TGTGCCAGCAGCTTAGGCAGGGAGGTCTACGAGCAGTACTTC. Together with reference TRBV7-8 and TRBJ2-7, the CDR3 gives the full variable domain: GAGVSQSPRYKVAKRGQDVALRCDPISGHVSLFWYQQALGQGPEFLTYFQNEAQLDKSGLPSDRFFAERPEGSVSTLKIQRTQQEDSAVYLCASSLGREVYEQYFGPGTRLTVT.

J is TRBJ1-1 and V is TRBV4-2; D not certain. Looked up from germline, CDR1 is LGHNA and CDR2 is YNFKEQ. V lost 2 bases and J lost 7, with 17 bases in between. This CDR3 region has 15 residues. The CDR3: CASSQITQSYGEAFF. DNA for the CDR3: TGTGCCAGCAGCCAAATCACGCAGTCCTACGGTGAAGCTTTCTTT.

The chain is built from TRBV4-1 and TRBJ2-7; TRBD1 matches 9 bases. The V gene end was trimmed by 4 bases and the J gene end by 2 bases; junction bases not matched to a gene: 9. Germline CDR1 MGHRA, CDR2 YSYEKL. This CDR3 has 16 amino acids. The CDR3 nucleotides read TGCGCCAGCAGCCCGGGCGGGACAGGGTCCCCCTACGAGCAGTACTTC. As protein: CASSPGGTGSPYEQYF.

The chain has TRBV7-9 and TRBJ2-3; TRBD2 agrees at 15 bases. CDR3 length equals 19 residues. The germline V gene encodes CDR1 SEHNR and CDR2 FQNEAQ (reference sequence). Trimming cost V 4 bases and J 0 bases; bases outside gene matches: 8. The CDR3 DNA sequence: TGTGCCAGCAGCTCCGCGGGACTAGCGGGGGGATCTAGCACAGATACGCAGTATTTT. This codes for CASSSAGLAGGSSTDTQYF.

The CDR3 reads CASSQDRALQETQYF. CDR3 nucleotides: TGCGCCAGCAGCCAAGATAGAGCTTTGCAGGAGACCCAGTACTTC. The gene calls are TRBV4-3 and TRBJ2-5; D gene unclear. V was clipped by 0 bases and J by 5 bases, with 13 bases between them. Germline CDR1 is LGHNA and CDR2 is YSLEER. The CDR3 runs 15 residues.

This chain uses TRBV15 with TRBJ1-3, with D uncertain. Germline V CDR1 and CDR2: LNHNV, YYDKDF (reference sequence). CDR3 length: 16 residues. Trimming took 0 bases from V and 10 from J, leaving 19 bases between them. This CDR3 is CATSRERVRPGSTIYF. The CDR3 DNA sequence: TGTGCCACCAGCAGAGAAAGGGTGCGTCCTGGAAGTACCATATATTTT. Looking up the rest from reference TRBV15 and TRBJ1-3 gives the full variable domain: DAMVIQNPRYQVTQFGKPVTLSCSQTLNHNVMYWYQQKSSQAPKLLFHYYDKDFNNEADTPDNFQSRRPNTSFCFLDIRSPGLGDTAMYLCATSRERVRPGSTIYFGEGSWLTVV.

This chain uses TRBV10-3 with TRBJ2-3; 7 bases map to TRBD2. Trimming at V came to 6 bases and at J to 0 bases, leaving 3 bases not matched to a gene. The length of the CDR3 is 14 residues. From germline, CDR1 is ENHRY and CDR2 SYGVKD. CDR3 DNA: TGTGCCATCAGCGGCGGGAGTAGCACAGATACGCAGTATTTT. This gives the protein CAISGGSSTDTQYF.

V is TRBV7-2 and J is TRBJ1-1; D is perhaps TRBD1 (6 bases). The CDR3 covers 14 residues. The germline V gene encodes CDR1 SGHTA and CDR2 FQGNSA. Trimming removed 1 base at V and 7 bases at J, with 13 bases between. CDR3 sequence: CASSLVGGSHEAFF. The CDR3 coding sequence is TGTGCCAGCAGCTTAGTAGGGGGTTCACATGAAGCTTTCTTT.

The V and J genes are TRBV7-2 and TRBJ2-1, with D unresolved. With 5 bases removed from V and 2 bases from J, the gap between germline ends came to 13 bases. CDR1 and CDR2 from the germline V gene are SGHTA and FQGNSA. The CDR3 is 15 amino acids. CDR3 sequence (DNA): TGTGCCAGCAGCGTGACCAGCGAACCCTACAATGAGCAGTTCTTC. Amino acid sequence: CASSVTSEPYNEQFF.

The chain links TRBV7-9 to TRBJ1-2; perhaps TRBD1 as D (5 bases). The ends were cut back, 1 base at V and 1 base at J, with 13 bases in the middle. From germline, CDR1 is SEHNR and CDR2 FQNEAQ (reference sequence). The CDR3 is 16 amino acids. DNA of the CDR3: TGTGCCAGCAGCTTAGTTCGGGGCGGAAGTAACTATGGCTACACCTTC. This translates into CASSLVRGGSNYGYTF.

Concerning this clone: Additional DNA sequences in this sample encode the identical CDR3. This chain uses TRBV27 with TRBJ1-5; the D gene is possibly TRBD1 (6 bases). This CDR3 is built from 13 residues. The germline CDR1 and CDR2 sequences are MNHEY and SMNVEV (reference sequence). Trimming cost V 2 bases and J 7 bases, with 9 bases left between them. The CDR3 is CASSLGRGQPQHF. The CDR3, as DNA: TGTGCCAGCAGTTTAGGTAGGGGGCAGCCCCAGCATTTT.